This TCR beta chain is drawn from a study of cytomegalovirus exposure and HLA in healthy donors. The study's findings and limits: TCR beta V- and J-gene trimming was later associated with a missense DCLRE1C variant.

The PCR used 60 Vbeta and 13 Jbeta primers. Profiled with immunoSEQ multiplex PCR; TCRdb holds only in-frame clones, not every one. The sample has about 120,000 clones, roughly 80% seen once. As regards this clone: Its cognate antigen is unknown.

The receptor's source is a woman aged 40 to 55 in good health and CMV-seropositive. Sequencing was carried out using PBMCs.

The chain's CDR3 is CASSPLAAYNEQFF. In DNA form, the CDR3 reads TGCGCCAGCAGCCCCCTAGCGGCCTACAATGAGCAGTTCTTC. The chain links TRBV5-1 to TRBJ2-1, with TRBD2 identical over 7 bases. The germline V gene encodes CDR1 SGHRS and CDR2 YFSETQ. The CDR3 length is 14 residues. The V gene end was trimmed by 4 bases and the J gene end by 2 bases; junction bases not matched to a gene: 3.